This T cell receptor beta chain is drawn from a study of cytomegalovirus exposure and HLA in healthy donors (dated by TCRdb to 2015 to 2018). About the investigation overall: An earlier analysis of several hundred of the donors reported 250 to 350 Gb of sequence data and around 120 million unique TCR beta sequences from about 179 million T cells. The study used immunosequencing to profile the T cell repertoires of 666 subjects and linked those repertoires to cytomegalovirus serostatus. Typing coverage varied by locus: about 620-630 donors for A, B, C, DRB1 and DQB1; about 520 for DQA1; around 610 for DPA1; some 470 for DPB1. About 300 gigabases of sequencing data and 70 million to 100 million unique TCR sequences were included in an early release covering around 650 HLA-typed donors. The study aimed to test whether cataloging public T cell receptors could reveal signatures of past pathogen exposure. An earlier analysis of some 500 of the donors used high-throughput TCR beta sequencing to judge whether each TCR beta V gene segment behaved as functional or pseudogenic. Of the roughly 400 genotyped donors, 81% were placed in the genetic ancestry cluster associated with self-reported Caucasian donors. Four or five DR-DQ haplotypes were treated as single units for association and clustering because of strong linkage in the cohort. To predict cytomegalovirus infection status, the study brought together high-throughput TCR immunosequencing, statistical association of individual TCRs with disease status, and machine learning. Donor age, sex, ethnicity and CMV serostatus were compiled alongside the repertoire data. Along with the roughly 610-subject first cohort, a separate validation cohort of some 130 different subjects was used. Every repertoire in the discovery cohort had been generated on one and the same sequencing platform. In a later analysis, previously published TCR beta repertoires from some 640 donors were re-analyzed and high-resolution HLA genotyping was added so that TCR occurrence patterns could be studied. HLA typing covered class I and class II loci at four-digit resolution. Among about 370 genotyped donors of the cohort, an average of around 250,000 unique TCR beta nucleotide sequences was sequenced per donor, of which about 18% were non-productive. In the later analysis, no new phenotypic data were used to find candidate immune exposures; instead, reliance was placed on TCR beta sequences and their occurrence across donors. Genome-wide SNP genotypes for about three fifths of the roughly 670 donors were used in a later genetic analysis, which treated that subset as a discovery cohort.

Here is what the overall study found, with its caveats: The only immune exposure information available for the cohort was CMV serostatus. In a later analysis, HLA-associated TCR beta chains showed more clonal expansion and lower generation probabilities than non-associated chains that were equally common. The earlier analysis of 587 of the donors excluded 15 to 20 rarely observed V segments, including chromosome 9 orphons, because counts were too low. A cluster of highly shared sequence variants was judged likely to represent a technical artifact of the sequencing pipeline. The authors suggested that the approach could potentially be generalized to other disease states and immunological phenotypes. In both the original and validation cohorts, the classifier was reported to diagnose cytomegalovirus status with high specificity and sensitivity. In vitro tests confirmed that a few of the cytomegalovirus-associated TCR beta chains recognize cytomegalovirus antigens. In a later analysis, TCR association rates were found to vary across HLA loci, with the most associated TCRs seen for DRB1 alleles and the fewest for HLA-C alleles. In a later analysis, several top co-occurrence clusters were reported to appear linked to parvovirus B19, influenza, CMV and Epstein-Barr virus. In an earlier analysis of around 500 of the donors, most TCR beta V segments appeared in productive rearrangements about 87% or about 30% of the time, broadly matching IMGT annotations. A further reported finding was that TCR beta sequences accurately predicted the HLA-A and HLA-B alleles for most subjects in the first cohort. In the study, roughly 160 TCR beta chains were listed as associated with cytomegalovirus. Assigning TCR associations to individual alleles was difficult when HLA alleles, especially DR and DQ, strongly co-occurred. Most TCR sequences were seen in very few donors, while some public TCRs were found in many individuals. HLA typing was unavailable for some donors at each locus, so association tests used only the typed subset. In a later analysis, most CMV-associated TCR beta chains were found to appear HLA-restricted, with HLA associations seemingly driven largely by CMV exposure. V-gene and J-gene trimming of TCR beta chains was associated with a missense DCLRE1C variant in a later genetic analysis, and the association was replicated in an independent cohort. Correlated functional status among segregating V segments might be attributable to linkage disequilibrium, but an unknown experimental factor could not be ruled out. In a later analysis, 15,000 to 20,000 TCR beta sequences were associated with specific HLA alleles at a false discovery rate of 0.05. Compared with the approximately 720-donor mean, donors in an Asian-associated ancestry cluster had fewer N-insertions in productive TCRs, according to a later genetic analysis. Roughly uniform sequencing depth across donors was assumed in presence/absence analyses, although this assumption may not hold. In this cohort, only TCR beta chains were sequenced, and detectable features were limited by the absence of alpha or paired-chain data. Some IMGT-functional V segments, including TRBV6-2 and TRBV6-3, could not be distinguished by the 87-base-pair reads and were therefore excluded.

The cohort consisted of 650 to 850 healthy bone marrow donors. At the time of sampling, every cohort member was nominally healthy, though immune exposures that went unrecorded were likely present. The donor tested CMV seronegative and was one of the 352 seronegative cohort members. Each donor provided a peripheral blood sample, and peripheral blood mononuclear cells were used for TCR beta sequencing. The Qiagen DNeasy Blood Extraction Kit was used to extract genomic DNA from the blood cell samples. Comments on this clone: It lacks a known antigen. There are no base qualities to consult, and no much larger clone falls within one base.

From a lookup of the germline V gene, CDR1 and CDR2 are SGHTA and FQGNSA. The germline ends are 12 bases apart after V is trimmed by 2 bases and J by 5 bases. Its CDR3 holds 14 amino acids, cysteine through phenylalanine. The kept DNA is CDR3 alone, 42 bases in frame from the first base. Library creation used the immunoSEQ multiplex PCR assay. For the multiplex PCR, a mixture combining 60 forward primers for TCR Vbeta segments and 13 reverse primers for TCR Jbeta segments was used. The CDR3 region of rearranged TCR beta genes was amplified from genomic DNA with a multiplex PCR assay. Amplified TCR beta libraries were sequenced as 87-base-pair reads on the Illumina HiSeq System. The original methods were these. A later analysis tallied approximately 87 million unique TCR beta chains across the 700 or so repertoires, and about 12 million of those chains were shared by two or more donors. Raw reads were error-corrected and collapsed into unique sequences by a nearest-neighbor algorithm in which closely related sequences were merged to remove PCR and sequencing errors. Alignment of CDR3 sequences to IMGT reference sequences was used to assign V, D and J gene segments. Each retained sequence needed at least a six-nucleotide match to both a V gene segment and a J gene segment. A rearrangement counted as productive if the CDR3 had no stop codons and remained in frame with V and J, and every other rearrangement counted as non-productive. CDR3 was defined by IMGT convention, running from the second conserved V-encoded cysteine to the conserved J-encoded phenylalanine. Sequences without an unambiguous match to a single V gene segment were excluded from the earlier analysis of 587 of the donors. An earlier analysis of almost 600 of the donors classified V segments as functional when productive rearrangements were above 56.7% and as segregating when the standard deviation between donors was above 5%. A statistical classification framework was built to diagnose cytomegalovirus status from the catalog of TCR beta chain sequences. V and J gene assignment, in a later analysis, came from comparing TCR nucleotide sequences with IMGT/GENE-DB human TR gene sequences. The TCRdist pipeline was used in a later analysis to assign CDR3 sequences and most-parsimonious VDJ recombination scenarios. In a later analysis, each TCR beta chain was defined by its CDR3 amino acid sequence together with its V-gene family, and reads without a unique V-gene family were excluded. A later analysis removed nearly 600 highly shared, low-generation-probability nucleotide sequences to deal with suspected cross-contamination and a sequencing artifact. For each public chain, a later analysis derived a clonal expansion index from normalized ranks of inferred template counts within each repertoire. In a later analysis, generation probabilities were computed with a VDJ recombination model fitted to out-of-frame rearrangements, and the resulting probabilities were checked against IGoR. In a later analysis, hypergeometric tests were used to score TCR-TCR, TCR-HLA and TCR-CMV co-occurrence, with a repertoire-size bias correction applied to TCR pairs. A later analysis estimated false discovery rates by permuting HLA or CMV assignments 20 times. In a later analysis, co-occurring TCRs were grouped with DBSCAN, and TCRdist sequence similarity was added when clustering was performed within HLA-allele-positive subsets. Co-occurrence clustering excluded repertoires with fewer than 30,000 or more than 120,000 public chains, plus five with anomalous nucleotide sharing. TCRdb limited this immuneACCESS table to in-frame rearrangements with V and J called. A share of clones is missing; checked studies link under half to unresolved V genes, and the rest is unexplained. D and trimming were read from the DNA, whereas the V and J calls and clone size are those reported in that table. The sample has approximately 76,000 clones on record, 79% of them singletons. 2.5% of the sample belongs to the ten largest clones.

The sequence is built from TRBV7-2 and TRBJ1-2; the D segment cannot be called with confidence. Material for sequencing was PBMCs. This clonotype originated in a man aged 25-40 years in good health and CMV-seronegative. This receptor has the CDR3 CASSLSGFRYGYTF. The DNA reads as follows: TGTGCCAGCAGCTTATCGGGTTTTCGGTATGGCTACACCTTC.